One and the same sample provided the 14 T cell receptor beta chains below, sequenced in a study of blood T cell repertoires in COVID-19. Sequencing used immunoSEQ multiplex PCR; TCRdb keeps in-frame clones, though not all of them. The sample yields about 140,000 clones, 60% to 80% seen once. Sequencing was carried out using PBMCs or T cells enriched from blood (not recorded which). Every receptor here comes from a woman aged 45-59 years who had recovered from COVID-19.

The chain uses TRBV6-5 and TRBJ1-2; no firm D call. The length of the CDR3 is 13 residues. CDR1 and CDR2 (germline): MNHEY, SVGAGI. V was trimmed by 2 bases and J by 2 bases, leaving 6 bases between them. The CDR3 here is CASSYGQNYGYTF. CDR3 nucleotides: TGTGCCAGCAGTTACGGTCAGAACTATGGCTACACCTTC.

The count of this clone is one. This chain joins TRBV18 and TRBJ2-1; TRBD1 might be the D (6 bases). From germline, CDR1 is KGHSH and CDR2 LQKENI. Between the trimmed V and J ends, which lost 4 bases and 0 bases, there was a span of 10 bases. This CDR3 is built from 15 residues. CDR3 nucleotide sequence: TGTGCCAGCTCACAGGGACAAACCTCCTACAATGAGCAGTTCTTC. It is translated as CASSQGQTSYNEQFF.

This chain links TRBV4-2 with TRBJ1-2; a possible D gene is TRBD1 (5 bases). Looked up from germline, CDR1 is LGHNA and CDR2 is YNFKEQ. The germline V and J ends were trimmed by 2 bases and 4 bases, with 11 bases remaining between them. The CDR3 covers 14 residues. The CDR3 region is CASSQNFQGYGYTF. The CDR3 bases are TGTGCCAGCAGCCAAAATTTCCAGGGCTATGGCTACACCTTC.

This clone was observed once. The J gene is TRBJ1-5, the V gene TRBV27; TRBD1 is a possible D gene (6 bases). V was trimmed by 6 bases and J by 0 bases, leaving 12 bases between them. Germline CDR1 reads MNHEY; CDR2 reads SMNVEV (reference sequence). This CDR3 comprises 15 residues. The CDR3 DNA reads TGTGCCAGCAGAGACAGGTCATATAGCAATCAGCCCCAGCATTTT. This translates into CASRDRSYSNQPQHF.

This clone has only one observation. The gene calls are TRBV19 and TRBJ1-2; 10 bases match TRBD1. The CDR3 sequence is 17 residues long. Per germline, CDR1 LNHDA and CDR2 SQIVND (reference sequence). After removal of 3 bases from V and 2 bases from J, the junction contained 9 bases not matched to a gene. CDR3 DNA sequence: TGTGCCAGTAGTATGTCTGCTCGACAGGGGGCCAACTATGGCTACACCTTC. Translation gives CASSMSARQGANYGYTF.

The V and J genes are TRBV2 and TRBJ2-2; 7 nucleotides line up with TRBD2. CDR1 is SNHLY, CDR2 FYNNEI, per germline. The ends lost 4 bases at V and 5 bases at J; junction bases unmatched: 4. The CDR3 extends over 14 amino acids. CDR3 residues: CASSGLAGTGELFF. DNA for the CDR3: TGTGCCAGCAGTGGACTAGCTGGAACCGGGGAGCTGTTTTTT. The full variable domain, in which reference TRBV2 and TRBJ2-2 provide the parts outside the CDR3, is EPEVTQTPSHQVTQMGQEVILRCVPISNHLYFYWYRQILGQKVEFLVSFYNNEISEKSEIFDDQFSVERPDGSNFTLKIRSTKLEDSAMYFCASSGLAGTGELFFGEGSRLTVL.

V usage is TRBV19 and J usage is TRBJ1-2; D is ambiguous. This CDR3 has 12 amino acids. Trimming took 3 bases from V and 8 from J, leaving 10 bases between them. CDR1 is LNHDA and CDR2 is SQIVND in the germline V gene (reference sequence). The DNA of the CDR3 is TGTGCCAGTAGTATTGAGACAAAGGGCTACACCTTC. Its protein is CASSIETKGYTF. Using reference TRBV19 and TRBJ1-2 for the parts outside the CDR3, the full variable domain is DGGITQSPKYLFRKEGQNVTLSCEQNLNHDAMYWYRQDPGQGLRLIYYSQIVNDFQKGDIAEGYSVSREKKESFPLTVTSAQKNPTAFYLCASSIETKGYTFGSGTRLTVV.

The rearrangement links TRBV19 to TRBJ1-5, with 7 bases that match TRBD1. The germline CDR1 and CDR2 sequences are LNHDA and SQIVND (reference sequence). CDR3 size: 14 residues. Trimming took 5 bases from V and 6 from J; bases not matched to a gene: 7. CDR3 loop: CASSSTGYPQPQHF. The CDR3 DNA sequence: TGTGCCAGTAGTTCGACAGGGTATCCTCAGCCCCAGCATTTT. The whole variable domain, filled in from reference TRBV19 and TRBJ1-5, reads DGGITQSPKYLFRKEGQNVTLSCEQNLNHDAMYWYRQDPGQGLRLIYYSQIVNDFQKGDIAEGYSVSREKKESFPLTVTSAQKNPTAFYLCASSSTGYPQPQHFGDGTRLSIL.

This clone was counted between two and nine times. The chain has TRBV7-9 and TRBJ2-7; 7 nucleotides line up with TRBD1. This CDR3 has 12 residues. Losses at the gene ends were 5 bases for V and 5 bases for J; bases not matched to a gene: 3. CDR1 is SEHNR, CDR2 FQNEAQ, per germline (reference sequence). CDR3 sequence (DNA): TGTGCCAGCAGCGAAACAGGGGACGAGCAGTACTTC. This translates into CASSETGDEQYF.

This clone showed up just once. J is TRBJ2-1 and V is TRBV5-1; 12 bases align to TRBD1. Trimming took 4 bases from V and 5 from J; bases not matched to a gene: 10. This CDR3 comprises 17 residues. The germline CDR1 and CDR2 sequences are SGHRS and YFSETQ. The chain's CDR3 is CASSITGTGGIHNEQFF. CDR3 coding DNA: TGCGCCAGCAGCATAACCGGGACAGGGGGCATCCACAATGAGCAGTTCTTC.

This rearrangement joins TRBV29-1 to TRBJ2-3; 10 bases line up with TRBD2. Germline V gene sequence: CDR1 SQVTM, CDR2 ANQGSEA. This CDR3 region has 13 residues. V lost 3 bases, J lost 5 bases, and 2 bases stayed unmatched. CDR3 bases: TGCAGCGTTGACATAGCGGGAGGAGATACGCAGTATTTT. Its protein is CSVDIAGGDTQYF.

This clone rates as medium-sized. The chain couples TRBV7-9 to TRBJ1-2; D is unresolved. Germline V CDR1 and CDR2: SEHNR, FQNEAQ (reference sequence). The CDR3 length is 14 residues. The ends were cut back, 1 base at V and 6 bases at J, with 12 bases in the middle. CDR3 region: CASSLGRQPDGYTF. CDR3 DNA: TGTGCCAGCAGCTTAGGGAGGCAGCCGGATGGCTACACCTTC. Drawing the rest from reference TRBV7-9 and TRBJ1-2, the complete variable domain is DTGVSQNPRHKITKRGQNVTFRCDPISEHNRLYWYRQTLGQGPEFLTYFQNEAQLEKSRLLSDRFSAERPKGSFSTLEIQRTEQGDSAMYLCASSLGRQPDGYTFGSGTRLTVV.

CDR3 amino acids: CASSTGADTQYF. DNA for the CDR3: TGCGCCAGCAGTACAGGGGCAGATACGCAGTATTTT. J is TRBJ2-3 and V is TRBV5-1; 7 bases are a match to TRBD1. The CDR3 has 12 residues. Per the germline V gene, CDR1 is SGHRS and CDR2 is YFSETQ. The V gene end was trimmed by 5 bases and the J gene end by 4 bases; junction bases not matched to a gene: 1.

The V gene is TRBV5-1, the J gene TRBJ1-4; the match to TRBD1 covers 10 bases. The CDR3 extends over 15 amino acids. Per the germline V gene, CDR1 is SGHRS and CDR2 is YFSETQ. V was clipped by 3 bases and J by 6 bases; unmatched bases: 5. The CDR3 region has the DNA TGCGCCAGCAGCTGGGACAGGGGAGGTCATGAAAAACTGTTTTTT. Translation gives CASSWDRGGHEKLFF.